The rows below give T cell receptor beta chains drawn from one sample of a study of blood T cell repertoires in COVID-19. Sequencing was performed with immunoSEQ multiplex PCR; in TCRdb, only in-frame clones are kept and a portion is missing. The top ten clones hold approximately 9.5% of a sample with about 25,000 clones, around nine tenths of them seen once. The source material was peripheral blood. These receptors were obtained from a human donor with active COVID-19. The donor label of this sample is uncertain. CDR3s include the opening cysteine and the closing phenylalanine or tryptophan. A D gene is named only where the DNA matches it firmly. The size field is filled for only some rows; it gives once, few, many or a size class.

V	J	size	D	DNA	CDR3
TRBV14	TRBJ2-3	-	-	TGTGCCAGCAGCCACAGGCTGAGCACAGATACGCAGTATTTT	CASSHRLSTDTQYF
TRBV7-9	TRBJ2-7	-	-	TGTGCCAGCAGCTTAGCGAGGAAGGACGGGATAGAGTACTTC	CASSLARKDGIEYF
TRBV14	TRBJ1-3	-	-	TGTGCCAGCAGCCAAGAAAGACAGACCTCTGGAAACACCATATATTTT	CASSQERQTSGNTIYF
TRBV9	TRBJ2-1	-	-	TGTGCCAGCAGCGTAGAGCGCCGGAGCTCCTACAATGAGCAGTTCTTC	CASSVERRSSYNEQFF
TRBV19	TRBJ1-6	-	-	TGTGCCAGTAGTGGTTCGGACAGTAATTCACCCCTCCACTTT	CASSGSDSNSPLHF
TRBV4-3	TRBJ2-7	-	TRBD1	TGCGCCAGCAGCCTTGGACAGGGCGGCACCTACGAGCAGTACTTC	CASSLGQGGTYEQYF
TRBV9	TRBJ2-1	medium-sized	TRBD2	TGTGCCAGCAGCGTAGACATGGCGGGAGTAGGCAATGAGCAGTTCTTC	CASSVDMAGVGNEQFF
TRBV29-1	TRBJ2-1	once	-	TGCAGCGTTTCCACAGGGCGGCCTGAGCAGTTCTTC	CSVSTGRPEQFF
TRBV29-1	TRBJ2-7	few	-	TGCAGCGTTAGGGACAACTACGAGCAGTACTTC	CSVRDNYEQYF
TRBV5-8	TRBJ2-1	-	TRBD2	TGTGCCAGCAGCTTGGCCCTTACGGGAGGGTACAATGAGCAGTTCTTC	CASSLALTGGYNEQFF
TRBV11-2	TRBJ1-1	-	-	TGTGCCAGCAGCTTTAGGGGGAGTTGGGGCATGAACACTGAAGCTTTCTTT	CASSFRGSWGMNTEAFF
TRBV14	TRBJ2-3	-	TRBD2	TGTGCCAGCGGACTAGCGGGGACCAGCACAGATACGCAGTATTTT	CASGLAGTSTDTQYF
TRBV30	TRBJ1-4	-	TRBD1	TGTGCCTGGAGGAGGGACAGTGGGGAAAAACTGTTTTTT	CAWRRDSGEKLFF
TRBV7-9	TRBJ2-3	few	TRBD2	TGTGCCAGCAGCCAAAAAGCGGGACTGGCAGATACGCAGTATTTT	CASSQKAGLADTQYF
TRBV11-2	TRBJ2-5	-	-	TGTGCCAGCAGTTTGAAGGGGGACCAGTACTTC	CASSLKGDQYF
TRBV7-8	TRBJ2-7	few	TRBD1	TGTGCCAGCAGCTTATTCCCAGGGGGCACCTACGAGCAGTACTTC	CASSLFPGGTYEQYF
TRBV9	TRBJ2-3	-	-	TGTGCCAGCAGCGTAGGAGGGTTCGAGACAGATACGCAGTATTTT	CASSVGGFETDTQYF
TRBV11-2	TRBJ1-1	-	-	TGTGCCAGCAGCTTAAAAATCTCGGGGACTGAAGCTTTCTTT	CASSLKISGTEAFF
TRBV18	TRBJ2-2	-	TRBD1	TGTGCCAGCTCCAGGCCGGGACAGGGAGTTACCGGGGAGCTGTTTTTT	CASSRPGQGVTGELFF
TRBV7-9	TRBJ2-1	-	TRBD2	TGTGCCAGCAGCAAGGGACTAGCGAGACACAATGAGCAGTTCTTC	CASSKGLARHNEQFF
TRBV9	TRBJ1-1	-	-	TGTGCCAGCAGCCCCTCCGGGGTCACTGAAGCTTTCTTT	CASSPSGVTEAFF
TRBV7-3	TRBJ1-5	-	TRBD1	TGTGCCAGCAGCTTGGGGGACAGTCCAAATCAGCCCCAGCATTTT	CASSLGDSPNQPQHF
TRBV18	TRBJ1-4	-	-	TGTGCCAGCTCACCACCGTCAGGGTTTGAAAAACTGTTTTTT	CASSPPSGFEKLFF
TRBV7-9	TRBJ1-1	-	TRBD1	TGTGCCAGCAGCTTCGGACAGGCAAACACTGAAGCTTTCTTT	CASSFGQANTEAFF
TRBV19	TRBJ2-1	-	TRBD2	TGTGCCAGTAGTCGCTTGGCTAGCGGCAATGAGCAGTTCTTC	CASSRLASGNEQFF
TRBV5-1	TRBJ2-2	-	TRBD1	TGCGCCAGCAGCTTGTGGGACAGGGGCACCGGGGAGCTGTTTTTT	CASSLWDRGTGELFF
TRBV25-1	TRBJ1-2	-	TRBD1	TGTGCCAGCAGCCTAGGACAGGGGCTCCATGGCTACACCTTC	CASSLGQGLHGYTF
TRBV3-1/TRBV3-2	TRBJ2-3	-	TRBD2	TGTGCCAGCAGCCATACCCCTAGCGGGAGTCGGAGAGATACGCAGTATTTT	CASSHTPSGSRRDTQYF
TRBV28	TRBJ2-2	few	-	TGTGCCAGCAGTATACAGGGTACCGGGGAGCTGTTTTTT	CASSIQGTGELFF
TRBV11-2	TRBJ2-7	-	-	TGTGCCAGCAGCTTCGGGCGGGGAGGTAGATACGAGCAGTACTTC	CASSFGRGGRYEQYF
TRBV6-2/TRBV6-3	TRBJ2-7	-	TRBD1	TGTGCCAGCAGTTACCTGACAGGGATCAGCGACGAGCAGTACTTC	CASSYLTGISDEQYF
TRBV5-4	TRBJ2-1	-	-	TGTGCCAGCAGCTTGGCGGGGGTTGGGTCCTACAATGAGCAGTTCTTC	CASSLAGVGSYNEQFF
TRBV7-2	TRBJ2-5	-	TRBD1	TGTGCCAGCAGCCTAGGACCCCGGACAGGTTCGCAAGAGACCCAGTACTTC	CASSLGPRTGSQETQYF
TRBV2	TRBJ2-4	once	-	TGTGCCAGCAGTGATTGGCGGGGCGGATCGAAAAACATTCAGTACTTC	CASSDWRGGSKNIQYF
TRBV19	TRBJ2-1	-	-	TGTGCCAGTAGTGACGGGGGAAATGAGCAGTTCTTC	CASSDGGNEQFF
TRBV28	TRBJ2-5	-	-	TGTGCCAGCAGTTTATTGGGTAGTTACCCTGGACAAGGGACCCAGTACTTC	CASSLLGSYPGQGTQYF
TRBV5-6	TRBJ1-1	-	-	TGTGCCAGCAGCTTCAGGGTTCTGGGGTCTTACGGCATGAACACTGAAGCTTTCTTT	CASSFRVLGSYGMNTEAFF
TRBV28	TRBJ1-2	-	TRBD1	TGTGCCACTACGACAGGGAACTATGGCTACACCTTC	CATTTGNYGYTF
TRBV6-5	TRBJ2-2	few	TRBD2	TGTGCCAGCAGTTTTAGCGGGAGAGCCAGCGGGGAGCTGTTTTTT	CASSFSGRASGELFF
TRBV19	TRBJ2-2	-	TRBD1	TGTGCCAGTAGTCGGTTCGGGACAGACACCGGGGAGCTGTTTTTT	CASSRFGTDTGELFF
TRBV7-8	TRBJ2-3	-	-	TGTGCCAGCAGCTTAGTAGGACTCTCCACAGATACGCAGTATTTT	CASSLVGLSTDTQYF
TRBV27	TRBJ1-6	-	-	TGTGCCAGCGGGTTGCAGGGGAATTCACCCCTCCACTTT	CASGLQGNSPLHF